A single sample is the source of the 13 T cell receptor beta chains below, sequenced in a study of T cell changes during pregnancy in multiple sclerosis. TCRdb's copy holds only in-frame clones and misses some; the assay was immunoSEQ multiplex PCR. The sample has roughly 60,000 clones; roughly 92% are singletons. Sequenced here: peripheral blood, sampled in the second trimester of pregnancy. Every receptor here comes from a female donor with multiple sclerosis, enrolled in a pregnancy study.

The chain has TRBV28 and TRBJ1-5; 8 bases match TRBD1. Germline CDR1 reads MDHEN; CDR2 reads SYDVKM. The junction had 7 bases not matched to a gene; V was cut back by 5 bases and J by 4 bases. The CDR3 totals 15 residues. CDR3 amino acids: CASSQGQGANQPQHF. The CDR3 nucleotides are TGTGCCAGCAGTCAAGGACAGGGAGCAAATCAGCCCCAGCATTTT.

The chain recombines TRBV4-2 with TRBJ1-5, with D perhaps TRBD1 (6 bases). Trimming left V 1 base short and J 5 bases short, with 15 bases between. The CDR3 is 16 amino acids. Germline CDR1 and CDR2: LGHNA and YNFKEQ. The CDR3 DNA sequence: TGTGCCAGCAGCCAAGTAGGGGGGGGCTCACATCAGCCCCAGCATTTT. Its translation: CASSQVGGGSHQPQHF.

Turning to this clone: Different DNA sequences within this sample yield the same CDR3. CDR3 amino acids: CASSLGQNQPQHF. The CDR3, as DNA: TGCGCCAGCAGCTTGGGACAAAATCAGCCCCAGCATTTT. The rearrangement uses TRBV5-1 and TRBJ1-5; D unresolved. Trimming took 0 bases from V and 4 from J, leaving 5 bases between them. The CDR3 contains 13 residues. Germline V lookup: CDR1 SGHRS, CDR2 YFSETQ.

The V and J genes are TRBV5-1 and TRBJ2-5, with a possible D match to TRBD1 (6 bases). This CDR3 has 15 amino acids. Germline V CDR1 and CDR2: SGHRS, YFSETQ. V gave up 4 bases and J gave up 1 base, with 14 bases separating them. The CDR3 protein is CASSTSGTPQETQYF. CDR3 bases: TGCGCCAGCAGCACCTCCGGGACACCCCAAGAGACCCAGTACTTC.

The genes are TRBV7-2 and TRBJ2-1; 10 bases map to TRBD2. The CDR3 length is 14 residues. Germline CDR1 and CDR2: SGHTA and FQGNSA. V was clipped by 5 bases and J by 4 bases; unmatched bases: 2. CDR3 sequence: CASSRTSGYNEQFF. For the CDR3, the DNA is TGTGCCAGCAGCCGGACTAGCGGTTACAATGAGCAGTTCTTC.

The J gene is TRBJ2-7, the V gene TRBV7-2; D gene ambiguous. The germline CDR1 and CDR2 sequences are SGHTA and FQGNSA. V lost 1 base, J lost 0 bases, and 7 bases lay in between. The length of the CDR3 is 14 residues. The CDR3 sequence is CASSLVYSSYEQYF. The CDR3 DNA is TGTGCCAGCAGCTTAGTCTACAGCTCCTACGAGCAGTACTTC.

The V gene is TRBV5-5, the J gene TRBJ1-3; no clear D. The germline V gene has CDR1 SGHKS and CDR2 YYEKEE (reference sequence). The CDR3 is 12 amino acids. Trimming took 0 bases from V and 4 from J, leaving 2 bases between them. As DNA, the CDR3 is TGTGCCAGCAGCTTGGCGGGAAACACCATATATTTT. This codes for CASSLAGNTIYF.

The chain combines TRBV7-9 with TRBJ2-1, with D possibly TRBD1 on 6 matching bases. The germline V gene has CDR1 SEHNR and CDR2 FQNEAQ (reference sequence). The CDR3 extends over 14 amino acids. V lost 8 bases to trimming and J lost 3 bases, with 14 bases between them. CDR3 amino acids: CASETDRDYNEQFF. DNA of the CDR3: TGTGCCAGCGAAACGGACAGAGACTACAATGAGCAGTTCTTC.

The chain recombines TRBV4-1 with TRBJ2-7; the match to TRBD2 covers 7 bases. The V segment lost 2 bases and the J segment 1 base; nucleotides outside the gene matches: 8. The germline CDR1 and CDR2 sequences are MGHRA and YSYEKL. The CDR3 is made up of 16 amino acids. CDR3 region: CASSQPIQRGSYEQYF. The CDR3 region has the DNA TGCGCCAGCAGCCAACCCATCCAGCGGGGTTCCTACGAGCAGTACTTC.

The V gene is TRBV5-1, the J gene TRBJ1-1, with TRBD1 as a possible D gene (5 bases). V was trimmed by 4 bases and J by 4 bases, leaving 11 bases between them. The CDR3 is 13 amino acids. Germline-derived CDR1 and CDR2 are SGHRS and YFSETQ. The CDR3 spells CASSIGGGTEAFF. The CDR3 nucleotides read TGCGCCAGCAGCATTGGGGGGGGCACTGAAGCTTTCTTT.

The table lists this clone with a count of one. This chain connects TRBV11-2 to TRBJ2-1, with D perhaps matching TRBD2 (5 bases). V was cut by 3 bases and J by 5 bases, with 20 bases left in between. Germline values: CDR1 SGHAT, CDR2 FQNNGV. This CDR3 is built from 17 residues. The CDR3 spells CASSFIFSARADNEQFF. In nucleotides, the CDR3 is TGTGCCAGCAGCTTTATATTTAGCGCCCGAGCCGACAATGAGCAGTTCTTC. The entire variable domain, with the rest obtained from reference TRBV11-2 and TRBJ2-1, is as follows: EAGVAQSPRYKIIEKRQSVAFWCNPISGHATLYWYQQILGQGPKLLIQFQNNGVVDDSQLPKDRFSAERLKGVDSTLKIQPAKLEDSAVYLCASSFIFSARADNEQFFGPGTRLTVL.

The genes are TRBV7-9 and TRBJ2-3; 8 bases map to TRBD2. With 5 bases clipped from V and 7 bases from J, the junction kept 17 bases outside the gene matches. CDR3 length: 17 residues. Germline V gene data show CDR1 as SEHNR and CDR2 as FQNEAQ (reference sequence). CDR3 region: CASSPRVIAGRPHTQYF. As DNA, the CDR3 is TGTGCCAGCAGCCCAAGAGTTATAGCGGGGCGTCCCCATACGCAGTATTTT.

This chain joins TRBV11-2 and TRBJ2-3, with 10 positions matching TRBD2. The CDR3 contains 16 residues. Germline-derived CDR1 and CDR2 are SGHAT and FQNNGV. The trim removed 4 bases at V and 0 bases at J, leaving 4 bases unmatched. The CDR3 bases are TGTGCCAGCAGCTCCGGGACTAGCGACAGCACAGATACGCAGTATTTT. It is translated as CASSSGTSDSTDTQYF.